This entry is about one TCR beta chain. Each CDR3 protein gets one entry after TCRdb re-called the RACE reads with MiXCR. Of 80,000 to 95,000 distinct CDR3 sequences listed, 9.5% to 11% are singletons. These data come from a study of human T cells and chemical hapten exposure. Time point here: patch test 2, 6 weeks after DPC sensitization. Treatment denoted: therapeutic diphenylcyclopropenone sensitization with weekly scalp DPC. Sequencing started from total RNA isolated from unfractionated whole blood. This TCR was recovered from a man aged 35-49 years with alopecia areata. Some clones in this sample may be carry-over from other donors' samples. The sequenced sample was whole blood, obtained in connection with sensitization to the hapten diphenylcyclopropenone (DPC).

The CDR3 region has the DNA TGTGCCAGCAGCCCAAGGACAGGTTCTAGCACAGATACGCAGTATTTT. It yields the protein CASSPRTGSSTDTQYF. V gene TRBV7-2 combines with J gene TRBJ2-3; 7 nucleotides align to TRBD1. Trimming at V came to 5 bases and at J to 0 bases, leaving 8 bases not matched to a gene. CDR1 and CDR2 (germline): SGHTA, FQGNSA. The CDR3 consists of 16 residues.